These T cell receptor beta chains were read from a single sample in a study of control samples from healthy donors and cancer patients. Produced via immunoSEQ multiplex PCR; TCRdb's table is partial and in-frame only. The repertoire holds 70,000 to 75,000 clones, with just under 90% as singletons. Sequencing was performed on PBMCs. These receptors all stem from a man aged 55 to 70 with lung cancer. The CDR3 runs from the conserved cysteine through the conserved F or W. A row's size may be missing; if present it is once, few, many or a size class.

j_gene: TRBJ2-7
abundance: -
len: 14
v_gene: TRBV6-1
CDR3aa: CASSEWKGRDEQYF

j_gene: TRBJ2-3
abundance: -
len: 13
v_gene: TRBV6-4
CDR3aa: CASSDIPEGTQYF

j_gene: TRBJ2-1
abundance: -
len: 19
v_gene: TRBV27
CDR3aa: CATREALGPGQGQYNEQFF

j_gene: TRBJ2-5
abundance: -
len: 14
v_gene: TRBV9
CDR3aa: CASSVGGSIETQYF

j_gene: TRBJ1-1
abundance: -
len: 14
v_gene: TRBV3-1/TRBV3-2
CDR3aa: CASRRGEVNTEAFF

j_gene: TRBJ2-2
abundance: -
len: 15
v_gene: TRBV7-3
CDR3aa: CASRQQAQNTGELFF

j_gene: TRBJ2-2
abundance: -
len: 14
v_gene: TRBV24-1
CDR3aa: CATSDPTQTGELFF

j_gene: TRBJ1-6
abundance: once
len: 14
v_gene: TRBV5-6
CDR3aa: CASSLGQDNSPLHF

j_gene: TRBJ2-1
abundance: -
len: 14
v_gene: TRBV5-1
CDR3aa: CASSVGQTYNEQFF

j_gene: TRBJ2-5
abundance: -
len: 14
v_gene: TRBV2
CDR3aa: CASSIAGGQETQYF

j_gene: TRBJ2-1
abundance: -
len: 13
v_gene: TRBV24-1
CDR3aa: CATGTGSYNEQFF

j_gene: TRBJ1-2
abundance: once
len: 12
v_gene: TRBV6-6
CDR3aa: CASSYLQDGYTF

j_gene: TRBJ1-3
abundance: -
len: 17
v_gene: TRBV7-9
CDR3aa: CASSLSRQGRSGNTIYF

j_gene: TRBJ2-5
abundance: -
len: 14
v_gene: TRBV10-1
CDR3aa: CASSGSRGRETQYF

j_gene: TRBJ1-2
abundance: -
len: 16
v_gene: TRBV9
CDR3aa: CASSVQTDGQGGGYTF

j_gene: TRBJ1-1
abundance: few
len: 16
v_gene: TRBV2
CDR3aa: CASSEALTGVNTEAFF

j_gene: TRBJ1-1
abundance: -
len: 12
v_gene: TRBV7-2
CDR3aa: CASSFVGQGAFF

j_gene: TRBJ2-2
abundance: -
len: 17
v_gene: TRBV24-1
CDR3aa: CATSDAGTGVFTGELFF

j_gene: TRBJ2-1
abundance: -
len: 19
v_gene: TRBV27
CDR3aa: CASTKGSLASGGRYNEQFF

j_gene: TRBJ1-3
abundance: -
len: 14
v_gene: TRBV3-1/TRBV3-2
CDR3aa: CASSPVSFGNTIYF

j_gene: TRBJ2-1
abundance: -
len: 13
v_gene: TRBV5-4
CDR3aa: CASSRADGNEQFF

j_gene: TRBJ2-3
abundance: -
len: 11
v_gene: TRBV13
CDR3aa: CASSTTDTQYF

j_gene: TRBJ2-1
abundance: -
len: 12
v_gene: TRBV29-1
CDR3aa: CSVALQYNEQFF

j_gene: TRBJ1-2
abundance: -
len: 15
v_gene: TRBV5-6
CDR3aa: CASSWGDSDSYGYTF

j_gene: TRBJ2-5
abundance: -
len: 14
v_gene: TRBV9
CDR3aa: CASSETGLEETQYF

j_gene: TRBJ2-7
abundance: -
len: 14
v_gene: TRBV21-1
CDR3aa: CAFCRQDFLSEQYF

j_gene: TRBJ1-3
abundance: -
len: 16
v_gene: TRBV5-1
CDR3aa: CASANLPTGVGNTIYF

j_gene: TRBJ2-3
abundance: -
len: 16
v_gene: TRBV7-9
CDR3aa: CASQRGSGGSSDTQYF

j_gene: TRBJ1-2
abundance: -
len: 15
v_gene: TRBV27
CDR3aa: CASSPRGGLGHGYTF

j_gene: TRBJ1-4
abundance: -
len: 17
v_gene: TRBV3-1/TRBV3-2
CDR3aa: CASSQVTRAATNEKLFF

j_gene: TRBJ1-4
abundance: -
len: 13
v_gene: TRBV6-5
CDR3aa: CASSLAGGEKLFF

j_gene: TRBJ1-1
abundance: -
len: 14
v_gene: TRBV11-2
CDR3aa: CASSLDGTATEAFF

j_gene: TRBJ2-1
abundance: -
len: 14
v_gene: TRBV18
CDR3aa: CASQSGTGIYEQFF

j_gene: TRBJ1-1
abundance: -
len: 16
v_gene: TRBV6-5
CDR3aa: CASSYDTLARGTEAFF

j_gene: TRBJ2-3
abundance: once
len: 13
v_gene: TRBV29-1
CDR3aa: CSVVVFSTDTQYF

j_gene: TRBJ1-1
abundance: -
len: 13
v_gene: TRBV7-2
CDR3aa: CASSLGTDTEAFF

j_gene: TRBJ2-7
abundance: -
len: 15
v_gene: TRBV10-2
CDR3aa: CASSVPSGGTNEQYF

j_gene: TRBJ1-6
abundance: -
len: 18
v_gene: TRBV11-3
CDR3aa: CASSLRTLGDRGGSPLHF

j_gene: TRBJ2-2
abundance: -
len: 15
v_gene: TRBV5-5
CDR3aa: CASSLVAIGTGELFF

j_gene: TRBJ1-1
abundance: -
len: 14
v_gene: TRBV7-9
CDR3aa: CASSLVYRSELAFF

j_gene: TRBJ2-7
abundance: -
len: 18
v_gene: TRBV5-1
CDR3aa: CASRLTPFGQGSKYEQYF